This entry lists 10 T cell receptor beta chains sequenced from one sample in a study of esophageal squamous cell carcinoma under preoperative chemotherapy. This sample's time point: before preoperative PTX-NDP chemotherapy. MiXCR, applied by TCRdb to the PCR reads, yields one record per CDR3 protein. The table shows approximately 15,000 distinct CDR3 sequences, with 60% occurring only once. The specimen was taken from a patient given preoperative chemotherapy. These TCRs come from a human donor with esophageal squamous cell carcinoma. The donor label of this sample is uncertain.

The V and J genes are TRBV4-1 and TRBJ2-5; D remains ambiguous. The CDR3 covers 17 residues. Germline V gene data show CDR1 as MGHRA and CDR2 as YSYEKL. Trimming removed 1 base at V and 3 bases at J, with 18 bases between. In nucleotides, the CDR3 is TGCGCCAGCAGCCAAGGGATTCCGGGCCCCGGAAAAGAGACCCAGTACTTC. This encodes CASSQGIPGPGKETQYF.

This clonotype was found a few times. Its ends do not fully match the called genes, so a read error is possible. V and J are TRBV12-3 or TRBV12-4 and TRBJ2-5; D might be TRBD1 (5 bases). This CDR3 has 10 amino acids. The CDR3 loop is CASSGGAIVF. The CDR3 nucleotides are TGTGCCAGCAGTGGTGGGGCCATAGTCTTC.

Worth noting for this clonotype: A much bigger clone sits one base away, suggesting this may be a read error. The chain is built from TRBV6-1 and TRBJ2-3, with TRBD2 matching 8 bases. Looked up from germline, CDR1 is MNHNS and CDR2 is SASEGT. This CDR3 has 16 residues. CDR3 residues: CASSGNGGDGADTQYF. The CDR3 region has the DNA TGTGCCAGCAGTGGCAACGGGGGGGACGGCGCAGATACGCAGTATTTC.

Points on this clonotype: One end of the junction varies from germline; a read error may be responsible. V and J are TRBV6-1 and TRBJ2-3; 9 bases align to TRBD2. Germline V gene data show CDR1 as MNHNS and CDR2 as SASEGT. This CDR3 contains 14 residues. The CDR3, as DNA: TGTGCCGGCGCGGGGGGGGGAGCCACAAATACGCAGTATTTT. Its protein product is CAGAGGGATNTQYF.

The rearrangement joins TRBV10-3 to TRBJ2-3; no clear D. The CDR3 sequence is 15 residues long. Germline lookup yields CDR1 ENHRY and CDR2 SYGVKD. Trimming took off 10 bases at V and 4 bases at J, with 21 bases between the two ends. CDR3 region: CATSPALRGADTQYF. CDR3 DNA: TGTGCCACCTCTCCCGCGCTACGCGGTGCAGATACGCAGTATTTT.

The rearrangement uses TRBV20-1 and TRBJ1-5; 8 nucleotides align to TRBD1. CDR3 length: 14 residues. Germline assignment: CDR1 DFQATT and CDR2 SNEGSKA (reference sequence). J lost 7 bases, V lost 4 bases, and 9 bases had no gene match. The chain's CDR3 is CSATGQELAQPQHF. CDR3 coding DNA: TGCAGTGCTACGGGACAGGAATTAGCCCAGCCCCAGCATTTT.

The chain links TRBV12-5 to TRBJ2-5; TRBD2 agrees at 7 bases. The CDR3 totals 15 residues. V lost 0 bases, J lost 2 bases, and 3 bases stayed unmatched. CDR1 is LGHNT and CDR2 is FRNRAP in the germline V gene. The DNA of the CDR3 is TGTGCTAGTGGTTTGGTCACCGGGGGGCAAGAGACCCAGTACTTC. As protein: CASGLVTGGQETQYF.

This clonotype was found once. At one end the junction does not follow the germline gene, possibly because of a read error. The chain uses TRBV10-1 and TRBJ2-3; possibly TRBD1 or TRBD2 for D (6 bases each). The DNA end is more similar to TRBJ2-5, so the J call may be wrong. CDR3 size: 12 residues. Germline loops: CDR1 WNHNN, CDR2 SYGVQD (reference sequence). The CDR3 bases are TGCCCCGGGGGCCGTGGCCAAGACACCCAGTACTTC. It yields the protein CPGGRGQDTQYF.

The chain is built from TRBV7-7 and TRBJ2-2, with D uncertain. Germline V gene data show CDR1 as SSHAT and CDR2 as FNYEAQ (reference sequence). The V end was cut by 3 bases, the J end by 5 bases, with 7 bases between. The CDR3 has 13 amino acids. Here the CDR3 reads CASSFEETGELFF. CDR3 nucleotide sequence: TGTGCCAGCAGCTTCGAAGAGACCGGGGAGCTGTTTTTT.

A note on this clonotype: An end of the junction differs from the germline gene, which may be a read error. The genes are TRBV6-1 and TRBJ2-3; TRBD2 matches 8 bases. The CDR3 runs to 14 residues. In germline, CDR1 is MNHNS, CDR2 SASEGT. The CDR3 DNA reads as TGTGCGGGCAGCGGGGGCCGCGAGCGAGCGGCGCAGTATTTC. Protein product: CAGSGGRERAAQYF.